This T cell receptor beta chain was profiled in a study of T-cell memory formation after mild COVID-19. Study-level background: TCR clustering was largely donor specific.

Researchers used 5'RACE with constant-segment primers to make TCR alpha and TCR beta cDNA libraries that carry sample barcodes and UMIs. TCRdb recomputed calls from the 5' RACE reads with MiXCR, one row per CDR3 protein. The table shows approximately 340,000 distinct CDR3 sequences, with more than 15% occurring only once. The CDR3 loop spans 13 amino acids. The germline CDR1 and CDR2 sequences are DFQATT and SNEGSKA (reference sequence). V shed 6 bases and J shed 4 bases, with 16 bases lying between them. Notes on the study in general: Among clones contracting day 15 to 85, CD4/CD8 was balanced, whereas later expanders leaned CD4+. Pre-infection memory harbored some responding clones, suggesting cross-reactive memory joined.

This clonotype was observed a few times. The antigen remains undetermined. V gene TRBV20-1 combines with J gene TRBJ2-7, with D perhaps assigned TRBD1 or TRBD2 (6 bases each). The sample consisted of PBMCs or a T cell subset sorted from them (not recorded which). This TCR was recovered from a man aged 18 to 30 who had mild COVID-19 (a few samples of this study predate the infection). Cell type and time point are not known. The CDR3, as DNA: TGCAGTGCCCGCCGGCAGGGGACTTACGAGCAGTACGTC. Translation gives CSARRQGTYEQYV.